The clone carrying this TCR beta chain was counted at least ten times. What it binds is not known. Clones were read by immunoSEQ multiplex PCR, and TCRdb kept only the in-frame ones, dropping some. The data show over a million clones, approximately 78% seen once. The data are from a study of shared clonotypes between healthy human individuals. Turning to the study itself: Researchers assigned three CD4 naive, three CD4 memory, two CD8 naive and one CD8 memory plate to each donor.

Points from the study as a whole: An anticipated effect of sequencing depth on clonotype sharing among donors was recognized.

The V end lost 3 bases, the J end lost 1 base, and 14 bases lay between the germline ends. The germline gives CDR1 SGDLS, CDR2 YYNGEE. The CDR3 totals 15 residues. The chain links TRBV9 to TRBJ2-7; D might be TRBD1 or TRBD2, each matching 5 bases. This TCR was sampled from a man between 18 and 29 years old in good health. Some clones in this sample may be carry-over from other donors' samples. Input material: memory CD4+ T cells from PBMCs. Noted subset: CD45RA-negative fraction. CDR3 region: CASSAGRSGSYEQYF. DNA for the CDR3: TGTGCCAGCAGCGCAGGGCGGAGCGGATCCTACGAGCAGTACTTC.